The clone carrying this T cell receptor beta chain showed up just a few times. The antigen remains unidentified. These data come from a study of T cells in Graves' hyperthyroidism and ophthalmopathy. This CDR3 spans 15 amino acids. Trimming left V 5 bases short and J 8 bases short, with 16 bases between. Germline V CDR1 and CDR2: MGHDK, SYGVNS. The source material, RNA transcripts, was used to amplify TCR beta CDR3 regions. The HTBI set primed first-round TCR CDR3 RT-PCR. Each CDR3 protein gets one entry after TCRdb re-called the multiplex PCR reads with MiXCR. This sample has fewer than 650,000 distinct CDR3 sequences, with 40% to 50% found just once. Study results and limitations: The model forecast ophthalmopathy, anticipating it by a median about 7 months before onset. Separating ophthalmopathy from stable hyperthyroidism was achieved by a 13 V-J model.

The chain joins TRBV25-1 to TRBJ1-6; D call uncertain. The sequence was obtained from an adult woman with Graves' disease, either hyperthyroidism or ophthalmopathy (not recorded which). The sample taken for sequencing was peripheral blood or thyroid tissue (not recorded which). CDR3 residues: CASSSTLLTDSPLHF. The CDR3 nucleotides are TGTGCCAGCAGTTCGACACTCCTCACGGATTCACCCCTCCACTTT.